A selection of T cell receptor beta chains follows, all from one sample in a study of T cell responses to AZD1222 COVID-19 vaccine. Clones were sequenced by immunoSEQ multiplex PCR, and TCRdb holds only the in-frame ones, with some missing. In the table there are more than 110,000 clones, roughly 90% of which are singletons. This specimen consisted of peripheral blood, obtained on day 0 of AZD1222 vaccination. These TCRs come from an adult in good health. Both conserved end residues are trimmed from each CDR3. For some rows the clone size is stated as once, few or many, or as a class when expanded; others skip it.

once | TRBV7-8 | ASSLALAGGYNEQF
- | TRBV21-1 | ASSKGVGPVGGGYT
once | TRBV15 | ATSSGVRVWTEAF
- | TRBV9 | ASSAYTGGETQY
- | TRBV30 | AWSVRRTQNTEAF
- | TRBV6-5 | ASSYSTPGETQY
- | TRBV7-7 | ASSRGVSYEQY
once | TRBV7-8 | ASSPAGTSSSNTGELF
- | TRBV9 | ASSVAGTSRPYEQY
- | TRBV29-1 | SAGAPSGYNEQF
- | TRBV21-1 | ASSKAGTAAYNEQF
- | TRBV27 | ASSSWSPNTEAF
- | TRBV25-1 | ASSPRGRGTLPLH
- | TRBV9 | ASSVGASRTDTQY
- | TRBV3-1/TRBV3-2 | ASSQGVLEGNSNQPQH
few | TRBV24-1 | ATSENGMNTEAF
- | TRBV7-2 | ASSPTGTSYHEQY
- | TRBV5-4 | ASSLRGPETQY
- | TRBV29-1 | SVRTGGTEAF
- | TRBV10-3 | AISEPRRGWYEQY
- | TRBV6-5 | ASSPQGNYGYT
- | TRBV3-1/TRBV3-2 | ASSQEGQINEQF
- | TRBV12-5 | ASGLLTGYTQY
- | TRBV5-4 | ASSLSVDEQF
- | TRBV9 | ASSPKGLSLVTKTGELF
- | TRBV6-5 | ASTLVLGSYNEQF
- | TRBV5-1 | ASSPSGQPYEQY
once | TRBV12-3/TRBV12-4 | ASSLNRLGVGF
- | TRBV3-1/TRBV3-2 | ASSQYRGLPEAF
- | TRBV4-1 | ASSQLGRDEQY
- | TRBV5-8 | ASSLKAWGKGTGELF
- | TRBV4-1 | ASSQEGTSGDTDTQY
- | TRBV9 | ASSPDPRGSWATEAF
- | TRBV19 | ASSITTSGTAGKYNEQF
- | TRBV5-1 | ASSFGQRLPSSYNEQF
- | TRBV19 | ASSSIRQGAKNIQY
- | TRBV7-2 | ASSLGGATEAF
- | TRBV5-1 | ASSPGSNTEAF
once | TRBV7-6 | ASSALAGGHTGELF
- | TRBV4-1 | ASSPVQGRGQPQH
- | TRBV29-1 | SVEAGPTYEQY
- | TRBV5-6 | ASSLISYRGGKNTEAF
- | TRBV24-1 | ATSDSGPNEKLF
- | TRBV27 | ASSSERWDEQY
few | TRBV5-1 | ASRTGGDTEAF
- | TRBV14 | ASSQVLAPNEKLF
- | TRBV2 | ASRRDRGVDEQF
- | TRBV28 | ASSLGQQYQETQY
- | TRBV6-4 | ASSAGISQPQH
- | TRBV18 | ASSPGERGRELF